Following are 25 T cell receptor beta chains from one sample sequenced in a study of shared clonotypes between healthy human individuals. Assay used: immunoSEQ multiplex PCR; TCRdb lists only in-frame clones, some missing. The sample lists 2 million to 2.5 million clones, 85% to 95% occurring once. The sample taken for sequencing was naive CD4+ T cells from PBMCs. Sample subset: CD45RA+ positively selected. These receptors came from a man aged 18 to 29 in good health. Some clones in this sample may be carry-over from other donors' samples.

CDR3 nucleotide sequence: TGCGCCAGCAGCTTGGGGACAGGACCGCAAGGCTACACCTTC. This gives the protein CASSLGTGPQGYTF. The chain links TRBV5-1 to TRBJ1-2; 7 bases fit TRBD1. Trimming took 0 bases from V and 8 from J; bases not matched to a gene: 7. The V gene's germline CDR1 is SGHRS and CDR2 YFSETQ. This CDR3 has 14 residues.

Of note for this clone: Other nucleotide sequences from this sample produce the same CDR3. The chain recombines TRBV6-6 with TRBJ1-5; D remains unclear. The V gene's germline CDR1 is MNHNY and CDR2 SVGAGI (reference sequence). This CDR3 region has 15 residues. Trimming took off 2 bases at V and 0 bases at J, with 8 bases between the two ends. The CDR3 coding sequence is TGTGCCAGCAGTTACGGTGGGGTTAGCAATCAGCCCCAGCATTTT. Protein sequence: CASSYGGVSNQPQHF.

V usage is TRBV6-6 and J usage is TRBJ1-3, with D uncertain. Germline V lookup: CDR1 MNHNY, CDR2 SVGAGI (reference sequence). Trimming stripped 4 bases from V and 0 bases from J, with 7 bases between. The CDR3 covers 14 residues. DNA for the CDR3: TGTGCCAGCAGTTCAGTAGACTCTGGAAACACCATATATTTT. This encodes CASSSVDSGNTIYF.

The chain recombines TRBV7-9 with TRBJ2-7; the D is unclear. The CDR3 length is 14 residues. Between the trimmed V and J ends, which lost 0 bases and 3 bases, there was a span of 9 bases. Germline-derived CDR1 and CDR2 are SEHNR and FQNEAQ (reference sequence). The CDR3, as DNA: TGTGCCAGCAGCTTAGCAGGGTCTGGCTACGAGCAGTACTTC. The encoded protein is CASSLAGSGYEQYF. The variable domain in full, completed from reference TRBV7-9 and TRBJ2-7, reads DTGVSQNPRHKITKRGQNVTFRCDPISEHNRLYWYRQTLGQGPEFLTYFQNEAQLEKSRLLSDRFSAERPKGSFSTLEIQRTEQGDSAMYLCASSLAGSGYEQYFGPGTRLTVT.

The rearrangement uses TRBV6-5 and TRBJ2-2; D unclear. Germline V gene data show CDR1 as MNHEY and CDR2 as SVGAGI. CDR3 length: 13 amino acids. Trimming removed 11 bases at V and 4 bases at J, with 14 bases between. The CDR3 nucleotides are TGTGCCTCCTCTAGAGCAGTCACCGGGGAGCTGTTTTTT. This translates into CASSRAVTGELFF.

The chain recombines TRBV5-1 with TRBJ2-3; TRBD2 might be the D (5 bases). This CDR3 is built from 13 residues. CDR1 and CDR2 (germline): SGHRS, YFSETQ. V shed 1 base and J shed 8 bases, with 11 bases lying between them. The DNA for the CDR3 is TGCGCCAGCAGCTTGATTGGGGAGAGTACGCAGTATTTT. Translated, it gives CASSLIGESTQYF.

To note about this clone: The same CDR3 also results from other DNA sequences found in this sample. The chain is built from TRBV28 and TRBJ2-2; TRBD1 might be the D (5 bases). The CDR3 runs 14 residues. Trimming left V 5 bases short and J 3 bases short, with 10 bases between. Germline loops: CDR1 MDHEN, CDR2 SYDVKM. CDR3 in amino acids: CASSTSGHTGELFF. Written as DNA, the CDR3 is TGTGCCAGCAGTACCTCAGGGCACACCGGGGAGCTGTTTTTT. Filled out from reference TRBV28 and TRBJ2-2, the complete variable domain reads DVKVTQSSRYLVKRTGEKVFLECVQDMDHENMFWYRQDPGLGLRLIYFSYDVKMKEKGDIPEGYSVSREKKERFSLILESASTNQTSMYLCASSTSGHTGELFFGEGSRLTVL.

This chain connects TRBV19 to TRBJ1-2; D unresolved. V was trimmed by 4 bases and J by 4 bases, leaving 13 bases between them. Germline CDR1 LNHDA, CDR2 SQIVND (reference sequence). The CDR3 contains 14 residues. The CDR3, as DNA: TGTGCCAGTAGTACACCGCGAACGGGCTATGGCTACACCTTC. The encoded protein is CASSTPRTGYGYTF.

The chain employs TRBV30 and TRBJ2-4; no definite D call. The CDR3 totals 12 residues. CDR1 is GTSNPN and CDR2 is SVGIG in the germline V gene (reference sequence). V gave up 8 bases and J gave up 1 base, with 9 bases separating them. CDR3 region: CATSTAKNIQYF. The DNA of the CDR3 is TGTGCCACTTCAACCGCCAAAAACATTCAGTACTTC.

The J gene is TRBJ2-7, the V gene TRBV12-2. TRBV12-2 is annotated as a pseudogene. The CDR3 sequence is 12 residues long. CDR3 residues: CAGGLGSYEQYF. CDR3 nucleotide sequence: TGTGCTGGGGGGCTGGGCTCCTACGAGCAGTACTTC.

V is TRBV6-1 and J is TRBJ2-1, with a weak D call TRBD2 (5 bases). CDR1 MNHNS and CDR2 SASEGT come from the germline V gene. Trimming shortened V by 11 bases and J by 6 bases, and 17 bases separated the two germline ends. The CDR3 has 13 residues. CDR3 DNA sequence: TGTGCCGGCGGATCAGAGACTACCAATGAGCAGTTCTTC. As protein: CAGGSETTNEQFF.

This rearrangement joins TRBV11-2 to TRBJ1-1; 10 bases agree with TRBD1. The CDR3 runs to 13 residues. Germline CDR1 and CDR2: SGHAT and FQNNGV. Trimming removed 2 bases from V and 10 bases from J; junction bases left unmatched: 4. This CDR3 is CASSLTRDRGAFF. The CDR3 DNA follows: TGTGCCAGCAGCTTAACCCGGGACAGGGGAGCTTTCTTT.

The CDR3 region has the DNA TGCGCCAGCAGCTTTGGGACCCCCATCGATGAGCAGTTCTTC. Amino acid sequence: CASSFGTPIDEQFF. The chain couples TRBV5-1 to TRBJ2-1; D may correspond to TRBD1 or TRBD2 (5 bases each). CDR1 and CDR2 (germline): SGHRS, YFSETQ. The V and J ends lost 2 bases and 8 bases respectively, with 14 bases between them. The CDR3 extends over 14 amino acids.

In nucleotides, the CDR3 is TGCGCCAGCAGCCCCCTTGGGGTAACTGAAGCTTTCTTT. This encodes CASSPLGVTEAFF. The gene calls are TRBV5-1 and TRBJ1-1; no clear D gene. The V gene's germline CDR1 is SGHRS and CDR2 YFSETQ. V was clipped by 4 bases and J by 5 bases, with 12 bases between them. The CDR3 spans 13 residues.

This sequence joins TRBV28 and TRBJ1-2, with no clear D. V was pared by 9 bases and J by 4 bases, with 15 bases between. Germline values: CDR1 MDHEN, CDR2 SYDVKM. The CDR3 totals 13 residues. CDR3 sequence (DNA): TGTGCCAGTACTCCATTACGAACCTATGGCTACACCTTC. This encodes CASTPLRTYGYTF.

This clone was counted a single time. The genes are TRBV4-1 and TRBJ1-2; D is perhaps TRBD1 (6 bases). The length of the CDR3 is 13 residues. With 4 bases removed from V and 4 bases from J, the gap between germline ends came to 10 bases. Germline assignment: CDR1 MGHRA and CDR2 YSYEKL. Here the CDR3 DNA reads TGCGCCAGCAGCCCGGTGGGGGCCTATGGCTACACCTTC. As protein: CASSPVGAYGYTF.

V gene TRBV30 combines with J gene TRBJ2-3; possibly TRBD1 for D (6 bases). This CDR3 comprises 14 residues. Trimming shortened V by 2 bases and J by 6 bases, and 15 bases separated the two germline ends. Germline V lookup: CDR1 GTSNPN, CDR2 SVGIG (reference sequence). The CDR3 coding sequence is TGTGCCTGGAGTTCCCCTCAGGGGTCGGATACGCAGTATTTT. Amino acids: CAWSSPQGSDTQYF.

V and J are TRBV5-1 and TRBJ2-3, with D unclear. The germline CDR1 and CDR2 sequences are SGHRS and YFSETQ. V was trimmed by 7 bases and J by 8 bases, leaving 11 bases between them. The CDR3 is 11 amino acids. CDR3 region: CASGDSGTQYF. DNA of the CDR3: TGCGCCAGCGGTGACTCGGGTACGCAGTATTTT.

The rearrangement uses TRBV4-1 and TRBJ2-7; weak D call: TRBD2 (7 bases). The CDR3 has 13 residues. Trimming stripped 4 bases from V and 5 bases from J, with 12 bases between. Per the germline V gene, CDR1 is MGHRA and CDR2 is YSYEKL. CDR3 DNA: TGCGCCAGCAGCCCGGGGGGCCTCCACGAGCAGTACTTC. It encodes CASSPGGLHEQYF.

V gene TRBV30 combines with J gene TRBJ1-3; a weak D match, TRBD1 (5 bases). CDR3 length: 14 residues. CDR1 is GTSNPN and CDR2 is SVGIG in the germline V gene (reference sequence). V lost 0 bases and J lost 4, with 10 bases in between. CDR3 protein: CAWSVTWGGNTIYF. The CDR3 bases are TGTGCCTGGAGTGTAACCTGGGGGGGAAACACCATATATTTT.

V gene TRBV19 combines with J gene TRBJ2-7; TRBD1 matches 7 bases. Trimming at V came to 7 bases and at J to 2 bases, leaving 5 bases not matched to a gene. The CDR3 has 13 amino acids. Per germline, CDR1 LNHDA and CDR2 SQIVND (reference sequence). The CDR3 region is CASKRQGTYEQYF. The CDR3 DNA reads as TGTGCCAGTAAAAGACAGGGAACCTACGAGCAGTACTTC.

Note on this clone: Other nucleotide sequences from this sample produce the same CDR3. This chain uses TRBV11-1 with TRBJ2-2; D not certain. The germline V and J ends were trimmed by 0 bases and 6 bases, with 8 bases remaining between them. Germline CDR1 reads SGHAT; CDR2 reads FQDESV (reference sequence). The CDR3 contains 14 residues. CDR3 in amino acids: CASSLAAGAGELFF. For the CDR3, the DNA is TGTGCCAGCAGCTTAGCGGCTGGCGCCGGGGAGCTGTTTTTT.

For this clone: Other DNA variants within this sample encode the same CDR3. The V call is TRBV4-2, the J call TRBJ2-3; 7 bases line up with TRBD2. The CDR3 has 16 amino acids. Looked up from germline, CDR1 is LGHNA and CDR2 is YNFKEQ. The V segment lost 0 bases and the J segment 0 bases; nucleotides outside the gene matches: 3. DNA of the CDR3: TGTGCCAGCAGCCAAGAGCCTAGCGGAAGCACAGATACGCAGTATTTT. Its translation is CASSQEPSGSTDTQYF.

The table lists this clone with a count of one. The chain uses TRBV18 and TRBJ1-4; D remains unclear. CDR3 length equals 15 residues. CDR1 is KGHSH, CDR2 LQKENI, per germline. Trimming took off 2 bases at V and 8 bases at J, with 15 bases between the two ends. CDR3 sequence: CASSPELGSEEKLFF. DNA of the CDR3: TGTGCCAGCTCACCAGAATTAGGCAGTGAAGAAAAACTGTTTTTT.

The DNA of the CDR3 is TGTGCCAGCAGCTCGACAGGGGAGGGGGAAGAGACCCAGTACTTC. Translating it yields CASSSTGEGEETQYF. The chain is built from TRBV7-9 and TRBJ2-5; the D gene is possibly TRBD1 (8 bases). This CDR3 region has 15 residues. The V end lost 4 bases, the J end lost 3 bases, and 15 bases lay between the germline ends. Germline loops: CDR1 SEHNR, CDR2 FQNEAQ (reference sequence).